The next 20 T cell receptor beta chains were all read from a single sample in a study of OX40 agonist ivuxolimab in advanced cancers. Assay used: immunoSEQ multiplex PCR; TCRdb lists only in-frame clones, some missing. The sample records about 45,000 clones, approximately 91% being singletons. The material sequenced was CD4+ or CD8+ T cells sorted from blood, taken in a trial of the OX40 agonist ivuxolimab. The receptor source for this set is an adult with an advanced solid tumor such as melanoma, head and neck, liver or kidney cancer.

V gene TRBV7-9 combines with J gene TRBJ1-1; the match to TRBD1 covers 7 bases. Germline V gene data show CDR1 as SEHNR and CDR2 as FQNEAQ (reference sequence). The CDR3 is made up of 13 amino acids. V was pared by 7 bases and J by 4 bases, with 6 bases of the junction left unmatched. The CDR3 loop reads CASNIGQATEAFF. The CDR3 DNA sequence: TGTGCCAGCAACATAGGACAGGCCACTGAAGCTTTCTTT.

V usage is TRBV7-9 and J usage is TRBJ2-5, with TRBD1 matching 7 bases. The CDR3 has 15 residues. J was trimmed by 1 base and V by 3 bases; bases with no gene match: 5. The germline V gene encodes CDR1 SEHNR and CDR2 FQNEAQ (reference sequence). Here the CDR3 DNA reads TGTGCCAGCAGCTTCACCGGGACAGCCCAAGAGACCCAGTACTTC. Translating it yields CASSFTGTAQETQYF.

Notes on this clone: Because the CDR3's place on the DNA is in doubt, the DNA is left out and the CDR3 is given as listed by TCRdb. The rearrangement joins TRBV27 to TRBJ2-7; TRBD2 is the table's D call and was not checked against the DNA. The CDR3 totals 11 residues, both ends included. Per the germline V gene, CDR1 is MNHEY and CDR2 is SMNVEV (reference sequence). The CDR3: CYSCVSYEQYF.

The chain carries TRBV25-1 and TRBJ1-1, with a tentative D call TRBD1 (5 bases). V dropped 1 base and J dropped 4 bases, with 16 bases sitting between them. Germline CDR1 MGHDK, CDR2 SYGVNS. The CDR3 consists of 16 residues. The CDR3 DNA sequence: TGTGCCAGCAGTGAATTGGGAGCCCGGGGCAGCACTGAAGCTTTCTTT. Translated, it gives CASSELGARGSTEAFF.

The rearrangement joins TRBV13 to TRBJ2-7, with D perhaps given as TRBD1 or TRBD2 (5 bases each). Germline values: CDR1 PRHDT, CDR2 FYEKMQ (reference sequence). This CDR3 is built from 14 residues. V was trimmed by 5 bases and J by 1 base, leaving 12 bases between them. DNA for the CDR3: TGTGCCAGCAGCCCCGGGACGCTATCCTACGAGCAGTACTTC. Translating gives CASSPGTLSYEQYF. The full variable domain, rest sourced from reference TRBV13 and TRBJ2-7, is AAGVIQSPRHLIKEKRETATLKCYPIPRHDTVYWYQQGPGQDPQFLISFYEKMQSDKGSIPDRFSAQQFSDYHSELNMSSLELGDSALYFCASSPGTLSYEQYFGPGTRLTVT.

The chain has TRBV7-2 and TRBJ2-5; 9 bases agree with TRBD2. Germline V gives CDR1 SGHTA, CDR2 FQGNSA. V was clipped by 5 bases and J by 5 bases; unmatched bases: 12. The CDR3 is 16 residues long. The CDR3 nucleotides are TGTGCCAGCAGCCACGGAGCGGGAGGATTGGCGGAGACCCAGTACTTC. It specifies CASSHGAGGLAETQYF.

The chain employs TRBV5-4 and TRBJ2-1; D call uncertain. This CDR3 region has 12 residues. The germline CDR1 and CDR2 sequences are SGHNT and YYREEE (reference sequence). V lost 5 bases and J 8 bases, leaving 11 bases between the germline ends. CDR3: CASRSPRDEQFF. CDR3 bases: TGTGCCAGCAGATCGCCTAGGGATGAGCAGTTCTTC.

The rearrangement uses TRBV5-6 and TRBJ2-1; TRBD2 aligns across 9 bases. The CDR3 loop spans 14 amino acids. The ends lost 1 base at V and 5 bases at J; junction bases unmatched: 1. CDR1 SGHDT and CDR2 YYEEEE come from the germline V gene. The CDR3 region has the DNA TGTGCCAGCAGCTTGCCTAGCGGGGACAATGAGCAGTTCTTC. Amino acid sequence: CASSLPSGDNEQFF.

The chain is built from TRBV28 and TRBJ1-1; tentatively, D is TRBD1 (5 bases). Trimming shortened V by 2 bases and J by 6 bases, and 13 bases separated the two germline ends. This CDR3 has 14 residues. Per the germline V gene, CDR1 is MDHEN and CDR2 is SYDVKM. The CDR3 here is CASSLLGGEAEAFF. The CDR3 DNA follows: TGTGCCAGCAGTTTACTGGGGGGGGAGGCTGAAGCTTTCTTT.

The rearrangement joins TRBV12-2 to TRBJ1-3. TRBV12-2 is described as a pseudogene. CDR3 length: 17 amino acids. The CDR3 region has the DNA TGTGCAAGTCGCCCACCCCCGGACCAGAGGGATGGAAACACCATATATTTT. Translated, it gives CASRPPPDQRDGNTIYF.

This sequence joins TRBV7-9 and TRBJ2-3; possibly TRBD2 for D (7 bases). The CDR3 loop spans 15 amino acids. V dropped 7 bases and J dropped 6 bases, with 20 bases sitting between them. In germline, CDR1 is SEHNR, CDR2 FQNEAQ (reference sequence). CDR3 sequence (DNA): TGTGCCAGCACCCAACTAGGCGGGGGCTGGGATACGCAGTATTTT. Amino acids: CASTQLGGGWDTQYF.

The rearrangement links TRBV2 to TRBJ2-7; D uncertain. The CDR3 is made up of 12 amino acids. V lost 4 bases and J 4 bases, leaving 8 bases between the germline ends. CDR1 and CDR2 (germline): SNHLY, FYNNEI. The CDR3 protein is CASSGQAYEQYF. In nucleotides, the CDR3 is TGTGCCAGCAGTGGTCAGGCTTACGAGCAGTACTTC.

This chain joins TRBV9 and TRBJ2-1; perhaps TRBD2 as D (5 bases). The CDR3 is 13 amino acids. The germline CDR1 and CDR2 sequences are SGDLS and YYNGEE. V lost 4 bases, J lost 9 bases, and 14 bases lay in between. CDR3 region: CASSIGLASEQFF. In DNA form, the CDR3 reads TGTGCCAGCAGCATAGGTCTAGCAAGTGAGCAGTTCTTC.

The chain uses TRBV30 and TRBJ1-1; D is ambiguous. This CDR3 has 13 amino acids. V was clipped by 2 bases and J by 8 bases, with 15 bases between them. Germline loops: CDR1 GTSNPN, CDR2 SVGIG (reference sequence). CDR3 nucleotide sequence: TGTGCCTGGAGTCGGGGTCTTTTACCCGAAGCTTTCTTT. The encoded protein is CAWSRGLLPEAFF.

The rearrangement links TRBV9 to TRBJ2-3; weak D call: TRBD2 (6 bases). Germline CDR1 reads SGDLS; CDR2 reads YYNGEE. The CDR3 length is 13 residues. Trimming left V 4 bases short and J 3 bases short, with 9 bases between. The CDR3 here is CASSTGGTDTQYF. CDR3 DNA: TGTGCCAGCAGCACTGGGGGGACAGATACGCAGTATTTT.

The J gene is TRBJ1-5, the V gene TRBV19; D remains ambiguous. Trimming removed 3 bases at V and 0 bases at J, with 9 bases between. The germline V gene encodes CDR1 LNHDA and CDR2 SQIVND (reference sequence). There are 15 residues in the CDR3. The CDR3 region is CASSIGSASNQPQHF. In nucleotides, the CDR3 is TGTGCCAGTAGTATCGGGTCAGCTAGCAATCAGCCCCAGCATTTT. The entire variable domain, with the rest obtained from reference TRBV19 and TRBJ1-5, is as follows: DGGITQSPKYLFRKEGQNVTLSCEQNLNHDAMYWYRQDPGQGLRLIYYSQIVNDFQKGDIAEGYSVSREKKESFPLTVTSAQKNPTAFYLCASSIGSASNQPQHFGDGTRLSIL.

V and J are TRBV21-1 and TRBJ2-7; TRBD2, as called in the table, went unchecked against the DNA. TRBV21-1 is an annotated pseudogene. CDR3 length equals 15 residues. The CDR3, as DNA: TGTGCCAGCGGTTCCGTTCGGTACCTCTCCTACGAGCAGTACTTC. As protein: CASGSVRYLSYEQYF.

The chain carries TRBV15 and TRBJ2-7; no clear D gene. Trimming took 0 bases from V and 3 from J, leaving 9 bases between them. The CDR3 contains 14 residues. The germline V gene has CDR1 LNHNV and CDR2 YYDKDF (reference sequence). The CDR3 sequence is CATSRDLGNYEQYF. In DNA, the CDR3 is TGTGCCACCAGCAGAGATCTAGGCAACTACGAGCAGTACTTC. Supplemented by reference TRBV15 and TRBJ2-7, the full variable domain reads DAMVIQNPRYQVTQFGKPVTLSCSQTLNHNVMYWYQQKSSQAPKLLFHYYDKDFNNEADTPDNFQSRRPNTSFCFLDIRSPGLGDTAMYLCATSRDLGNYEQYFGPGTRLTVT.

The gene calls are TRBV29-1 and TRBJ2-3; a possible D gene is TRBD1 (5 bases). The CDR3 loop spans 13 amino acids. Trimming removed 2 bases at V and 2 bases at J, with 8 bases between. The germline V gene has CDR1 SQVTM and CDR2 ANQGSEA. The CDR3 region has the DNA TGCAGCGTTGAAACAGGAACCACAGATACGCAGTATTTT. Its protein is CSVETGTTDTQYF.

This sequence joins TRBV9 and TRBJ2-2; 8 bases agree with TRBD1. Germline loops: CDR1 SGDLS, CDR2 YYNGEE. The CDR3 is 15 residues long. V dropped 4 bases and J dropped 1; count of bases not matched to a gene: 3. CDR3 residues: CASSPGTGNTGELFF. The CDR3 bases are TGTGCCAGCAGCCCCGGGACAGGGAACACCGGGGAGCTGTTTTTT.